The 17 T cell receptor beta chains reported below all come from one sample, sequenced in a study of tumor-infiltrating lymphocytes in primary liver carcinoma. Using a constant-region primer together with ProtoScript II reverse transcriptase, TCR beta cDNA was made from around 500 ng of total RNA. For TCR beta, libraries were produced by three nested multiplex PCR rounds using slightly modified ARM-PCR. A C-beta reverse primer and TRBV1-TRBV30 forward primers served in each of the first two PCR rounds, at about 9 cycles apiece. TCRdb analysed the multiplex PCR reads with MiXCR anew, one entry per CDR3 protein. Of about 84,000 distinct CDR3 sequences listed, around 70% were seen once; the top ten hold roughly a fifth. For each extraction, RNA and DNA were obtained together from about 21-30 mg of unsorted bulk tissue. Sample: liver tumor tissue from sampling region 1. The subset is: tumor region T1, superior pole. All receptors come from a man in his forties with primary liver carcinoma and hepatitis B virus infection.

This clonotype was found many times. J is TRBJ2-5 and V is TRBV5-4; 9 bases align to TRBD1. CDR3 size: 14 residues. CDR1 SGHNT and CDR2 YYREEE come from the germline V gene (reference sequence). After removal of 4 bases from V and 3 bases from J, the junction contained 4 bases not matched to a gene. CDR3 DNA: TGTGCCAGCAGCGCCCGGGACAGGGAAGAGACCCAGTACTTC. Translation: CASSARDREETQYF.

This clonotype was picked up many times. This sequence joins TRBV28 and TRBJ1-5; 11 bases agree with TRBD1. The CDR3 has 16 residues. V shed 5 bases, J shed 9 bases, and the junction held 12 bases outside the gene matches. The germline V gene encodes CDR1 MDHEN and CDR2 SYDVKM. The CDR3 region is CASSPTRTGGGRPQHF. CDR3 coding DNA: TGTGCCAGCAGTCCCACTCGGACAGGGGGCGGCCGGCCCCAGCATTTT.

This clonotype was seen many times. V usage is TRBV5-1 and J usage is TRBJ2-7; 11 nucleotides agree with TRBD2. Germline loops: CDR1 SGHRS, CDR2 YFSETQ. The CDR3 extends over 24 amino acids. V lost 2 bases, J lost 3 bases, and 31 bases stayed unmatched. The CDR3 DNA follows: TGCGCCAGCAGCTTAAATCAGAACCTAGCGGGAGGTCACACGCTACTTAGAGAGTACTACGAGCAGTACTTC. Translating it yields CASSLNQNLAGGHTLLREYYEQYF. The whole variable domain, remainder taken from reference TRBV5-1 and TRBJ2-7, is KAGVTQTPRYLIKTRGQQVTLSCSPISGHRSVSWYQQTPGQGLQFLFEYFSETQRNKGNFPGRFSGRQFSNSRSEMNVSTLELGDSALYLCASSLNQNLAGGHTLLREYYEQYFGPGTRLTVT.

The chain recombines TRBV4-1 with TRBJ1-2; TRBD1 matches at 8 bases. Trimming removed 7 bases from V and 3 bases from J; junction bases left unmatched: 10. The CDR3 consists of 15 residues. The germline CDR1 and CDR2 sequences are MGHRA and YSYEKL. CDR3 bases: TGCGCCAGCAACCATGGACAGGGTGCGGACTATGGCTACACCTTC. Translated: CASNHGQGADYGYTF.

About this clonotype itself: No conserved phenylalanine or tryptophan is present at the end of the CDR3, so a read error is the likely explanation. The rearrangement links TRBV2 to TRBJ2-7, with TRBD1 matching 8 bases. The CDR3 is 14 amino acids. Germline-derived CDR1 and CDR2 are SNHLY and FYNNEI. In nucleotides, the CDR3 is TGTGCCAGCAAACCGGGACAGGCTTCCTATGAGCAGTACTTA. Encoded protein: CASKPGQASYEQYL.

The chain uses TRBV19 and TRBJ2-7, with D perhaps TRBD1 (6 bases). CDR1 and CDR2 (germline): LNHDA, SQIVND (reference sequence). The V end was cut by 5 bases, the J end by 2 bases, with 13 bases between. The CDR3 has 14 residues. Written as DNA, the CDR3 is TGTGCCAGTAGTGCCTACAGGGTGCCCTACGAGCAGTACTTC. This translates into CASSAYRVPYEQYF.

This clonotype was detected many times. The rearrangement joins TRBV24-1 to TRBJ2-1, with 11 bases lining up with TRBD2. This CDR3 has 16 residues. V dropped 3 bases and J dropped 8; count of bases not matched to a gene: 8. The germline gives CDR1 KGHDR, CDR2 SFDVKD. This chain's CDR3 is CATSDISGRAVDEQFF. In DNA, the CDR3 is TGTGCCACCAGTGATATTAGCGGGAGGGCCGTTGATGAGCAGTTCTTC.

A note on this clonotype: A junction boundary mismatches the germline segment, possibly from a read error. The chain recombines TRBV29-1 with TRBJ2-3, with TRBD2 matching 8 bases. Germline V gene data show CDR1 as SQVTM and CDR2 as ANQGSEA. The CDR3 sequence is 14 residues long. CDR3: CGVERTSPEDTRYF. The CDR3 region has the DNA TGCGGCGTTGAACGGACTAGCCCGGAAGATACGCGGTATTTT.

Notes on this clonotype: In this CDR3 the conserved last residue, phenylalanine or tryptophan, is missing, so a read error is likely. The chain has TRBV10-3 and TRBJ2-3; D is perhaps TRBD1 (6 bases). The CDR3 has 14 residues. V was cut by 6 bases and J by 1 base, with 11 bases left in between. Germline assignment: CDR1 ENHRY and CDR2 SYGVKD. The CDR3 DNA reads as TGTGCCATCAGCTACAGGGCTGGCACAGATACGCAGTATTCT. It encodes CAISYRAGTDTQYS.

In this sample, this clonotype turned up once. The J gene is TRBJ2-7, the V gene TRBV12-3 or TRBV12-4; 9 bases fit TRBD1. This CDR3 spans 14 amino acids. V lost 6 bases, J lost 5 bases, and 8 bases stayed unmatched. In nucleotides, the CDR3 is TGTGCCAGCAGCATGGGACAGGGAGCCCACGAGCAGTACTTC. Translated, it gives CASSMGQGAHEQYF.

Comment on this clonotype: This CDR3 is missing its conserved last phenylalanine or tryptophan, likely due to a read error. The genes are TRBV11-2 and TRBJ2-7, with 7 nucleotides matching TRBD2. From germline, CDR1 is SGHAT and CDR2 FQNNGV. The CDR3 runs 12 residues. CDR3 sequence: CASSPGGYDQYL. CDR3 in DNA: TGTGCCAGCAGCCCGGGAGGCTACGATCAGTACTTA.

This chain links TRBV11-2 with TRBJ2-3; maybe TRBD2 (6 bases). The CDR3 consists of 16 residues. The germline V and J ends were trimmed by 9 bases and 3 bases, with 22 bases remaining between them. Looked up from germline, CDR1 is SGHAT and CDR2 is FQNNGV. CDR3 in DNA: TGTGCCAGTAGTCCCCCAGGAGGGAAAGGAACAGATACGCAGTATTTT. Translated: CASSPPGGKGTDTQYF.

Points on this clonotype: An end of the junction does not agree with germline; a read error may underlie this. The chain recombines TRBV11-2 with TRBJ2-1; D possibly matches TRBD1 or TRBD2 (5 bases each). In germline, CDR1 is SGHAT, CDR2 FQNNGV. The CDR3 loop spans 22 amino acids. For the CDR3, the DNA is TGTGTCAACAGCCTCTCCTACCGGGGTCCCGTGAAACAGGTTCACTCCTACAATGAGCAGCTCTTC. Its translation: CVNSLSYRGPVKQVHSYNEQLF. Full variable domain (rest looked up from reference TRBV11-2 and TRBJ2-1): EAGVAQSPRYKIIEKRQSVAFWCNPISGHATLYWYQQILGQGPKLLIQFQNNGVVDDSQLPKDRFSAERLKGVDSTLKIQPAKLEDSAVYLCVNSLSYRGPVKQVHSYNEQLFGPGTRLTVL.

This clonotype ranks as medium-sized (0.01 to 0.1%). The J gene is TRBJ2-5, the V gene TRBV11-1; D gene unclear. The CDR3 extends over 18 amino acids. Per the germline V gene, CDR1 is SGHAT and CDR2 is FQDESV (reference sequence). Trimming cost V 2 bases and J 5 bases, with 24 bases left between them. CDR3 nucleotides: TGTGCCAGCAGCTTAATCTTAGGGCAGGCAGATAATCCGGAGACCCAGTACTTC. Its protein is CASSLILGQADNPETQYF.

Regarding this clonotype: At one end, the junction sequence differs from germline, possibly due to a read error. The chain couples TRBV12-3 or TRBV12-4 to TRBJ2-4; the D gene could be TRBD1 or TRBD2 (5 bases each). The CDR3 is made up of 13 amino acids. This CDR3 is CASSFGGKIIQYF. The CDR3 region has the DNA TGTGCCAGCAGTTTTGGGGGAAAAATCATTCAGTACTTC.

Of note for this clonotype: This may be a read error, as it is one base from a much larger clone. The chain joins TRBV28 to TRBJ1-5; D is perhaps TRBD1 (5 bases). Germline loops: CDR1 MDHEN, CDR2 SYDVKM. The CDR3 has 14 amino acids. CDR3 nucleotide sequence: TGTGCCAGCAGTTTTCCCTGGGGCAATGAGCCCCAGCATTTT. This encodes CASSFPWGNEPQHF.

This clonotype was observed a single time. Lacking the conserved final phenylalanine or tryptophan, this CDR3 likely reflects a read error. V usage is TRBV25-1 and J usage is TRBJ1-6; no definite D call. Germline loops: CDR1 MGHDK, CDR2 SYGVNS. The CDR3 extends over 13 amino acids. Deletions cut 5 bases from V and 7 bases from J, with 9 bases between. CDR3 coding DNA: TGTGCCAGCAGTACTCTCCCGAATTCACCCCTCCACTAT. Translation gives CASSTLPNSPLHY.